In this sample, the clone carrying this T cell receptor (beta chain) turned up once. As yet, its antigen is unknown. A junction end diverges from the germline sequence, so it may reflect a read error. The source of the sample is a study of spatial heterogeneity in lung cancer. On the study more broadly: Raw reads showed each unique TCR and UMI combination turning up more than ten times on average.

MiXCR, applied by TCRdb to the 5' RACE reads, yields one record per CDR3 protein. The data show around 13,000 distinct CDR3 sequences, over 6.5% seen once. The germline V gene encodes CDR1 SGHRS and CDR2 YFSETQ. The CDR3 is 13 amino acids. Whole-study results and caveats: One measure, the expanded intratumoral alpha and beta TCR count, tracked tumor mutation counts.

Noted time point: sample taken at primary tumor resection. Samples were obtained from some 70 donors, all untreated early-stage non-small cell lung cancer patients. This TCR came from a female donor with early-stage non-small cell lung cancer. Sequencing was performed on lung tumor tissue, taken at surgery. The chain is built from TRBV5-1 and TRBJ1-4; the D is unclear. Here the CDR3 reads CASSFTSHEKLSF. The CDR3, as DNA: TGCGCCAGCAGCTTTACCAGCCATGAAAAACTGTCTTTT.